These T cell receptor beta chains were read from a single sample in a study of blood T cells in healthy people across ages. TCRdb redid the calling of the 5' RACE reads with MiXCR, one entry per CDR3 protein. The sample consists of just over 1 million distinct CDR3 sequences, 35% to 55% of them appearing once. The specimen was blood. These TCRs come from a woman in her sixties or seventies in good health. Each CDR3 is given with its conserved first and last residue. The order of the fields is CDR3 protein, CDR3 DNA, V gene, clone size, J gene, D gene. The D gene is left open where the match is weak. Clone size appears in some rows only: once, few, many, or a class for an expanded clone.

CASETGGGLGNSPLHF,TGTGCCAGCGAGACAGGGGGCGGTTTAGGGAATTCACCCCTCCACTTT,TRBV28,few,TRBJ1-6,TRBD1
CSAIKNTGELFF,TGCAGTGCTATCAAGAACACCGGGGAGCTGTTTTTT,TRBV20-1,NA,TRBJ2-2,NA
CASSRQGVFTEAFF,TGTGCCAGCAGCCGACAGGGAGTTTTCACTGAAGCTTTCTTT,TRBV6-5,NA,TRBJ1-1,TRBD1
CASSPSSGRPYNEQYF,TGTGCCAGCAGCCCCTCTAGCGGGAGGCCTTACAATGAGCAGTACTTC,TRBV7-2,NA,TRBJ2-7,TRBD2
CASSFRPGGAYEQYF,TGTGCCAGCAGCTTCCGCCCGGGAGGGGCCTACGAGCAGTACTTC,TRBV9,few,TRBJ2-7,TRBD2
CASTGTHTGELFF,TGTGCCAGCACCGGGACACACACCGGGGAGCTGTTTTTT,TRBV6-6,NA,TRBJ2-2,NA
CASIVGGLLDGYTF,TGTGCCAGCATCGTAGGGGGCCTGCTAGATGGCTACACCTTC,TRBV2,NA,TRBJ1-2,TRBD1
CSTYPTGSNIQYF,TGCAGCACCTACCCCACAGGGTCGAACATTCAGTACTTC,TRBV29-1,NA,TRBJ2-4,NA
CSVNSGTNTGELFF,TGCAGCGTTAACTCGGGGACGAACACCGGGGAGCTGTTTTTT,TRBV29-1,NA,TRBJ2-2,NA
CASSLAPGIMNIQYF,TGTGCCAGCAGCTTAGCCCCCGGCATCATGAACATTCAGTACTTC,TRBV11-2,few,TRBJ2-4,NA
CASSSRDVGGEQYF,TGCGCCAGCAGCTCCCGGGACGTGGGGGGGGAGCAGTACTTC,TRBV5-1,NA,TRBJ2-7,TRBD2
CAGSLTGTPGSTQYF,TGCGCCGGCAGCCTTACCGGGACACCGGGATCGACCCAGTACTTC,TRBV4-1,NA,TRBJ2-5,NA
CSVEGREGTDTQYF,TGCAGCGTTGAAGGCAGGGAAGGCACAGATACGCAGTATTTT,TRBV29-1,few,TRBJ2-3,NA
CASSLVSILTDTQYF,TGCGCCAGCAGCTTGGTGTCTATACTCACAGATACGCAGTATTTT,TRBV5-1,few,TRBJ2-3,NA
CAGSKTSSYNEQFF,TGTGCCGGCAGTAAAACATCCTCCTACAATGAGCAGTTCTTC,TRBV6-6,NA,TRBJ2-1,NA
CSAERERYEQFF,TGCAGTGCCGAACGGGAGCGGTATGAGCAGTTCTTC,TRBV20-1,NA,TRBJ2-1,NA
CASSEESRSISSEQFF,TGTGCCAGCAGTGAAGAGTCTAGGTCAATCTCCAGTGAGCAGTTCTTC,TRBV6-1,NA,TRBJ2-1,NA
CASSYSFPSGQETQYF,TGTGCCAGCAGTTACTCGTTTCCTAGCGGACAAGAGACCCAGTACTTC,TRBV6-5,few,TRBJ2-5,TRBD2
CSALGSRGPYEQYF,TGCAGCGCCCTAGGGTCGAGGGGACCCTACGAGCAGTACTTC,TRBV29-1,NA,TRBJ2-7,NA
CATSSGNEQYF,TGTGCCACCAGTAGCGGGAATGAGCAGTACTTC,TRBV24-1,few,TRBJ2-7,TRBD2
CASSLASGYNEQFF,TGTGCCAGCAGCTTAGCCTCGGGCTACAATGAGCAGTTCTTC,TRBV7-9,many,TRBJ2-1,NA
CASSLARWGEKLFF,TGTGCCAGCAGTTTAGCGCGGTGGGGTGAAAAACTGTTTTTT,TRBV12-3/TRBV12-4,few,TRBJ1-4,NA
CSVEAMTSAASTDTQYF,TGCAGCGTTGAAGCTATGACTAGCGCAGCTAGCACAGATACGCAGTATTTT,TRBV29-1,few,TRBJ2-3,TRBD2
CSARDDDLGKELADYNEQFF,TGCAGTGCTAGAGATGACGATTTGGGCAAGGAACTAGCGGACTACAATGAGCAGTTCTTC,TRBV20-1,few,TRBJ2-1,TRBD2
CASSISTSGGIYEQYF,TGTGCCAGCAGCATATCGACTAGCGGGGGGATCTACGAGCAGTACTTC,TRBV7-2,NA,TRBJ2-7,TRBD2
CASSARDRGLATDTQYF,TGTGCCAGCAGCGCTCGGGACAGGGGGCTTGCGACAGATACGCAGTATTTT,TRBV7-9,few,TRBJ2-3,TRBD1
CSTWTGNQETQYF,TGCAGTACCTGGACAGGGAACCAAGAGACCCAGTACTTC,TRBV20-1,NA,TRBJ2-5,TRBD1
CASSDPREQLETQYF,TGTGCCAGCAGTGACCCGCGGGAGCAGCTGGAGACCCAGTACTTC,TRBV25-1,few,TRBJ2-5,TRBD2
CASTALRWGYTF,TGTGCCAGCACTGCCCTGAGGTGGGGCTACACCTTC,TRBV6-6,NA,TRBJ1-2,NA
CSAGLLGLAGGPPPLDEQFF,TGCAGTGCTGGACTTCTCGGACTAGCGGGAGGGCCCCCCCCATTGGATGAGCAGTTCTTC,TRBV20-1,NA,TRBJ2-1,TRBD2
CASSQEEGGPYEQYF,TGTGCCAGCAGCCAGGAGGAAGGGGGCCCCTACGAGCAGTACTTC,TRBV7-6,NA,TRBJ2-7,TRBD1
CAWSVRSGSNQPQHF,TGTGCCTGGAGTGTGAGGTCAGGTAGCAATCAGCCCCAGCATTTT,TRBV30,NA,TRBJ1-5,NA
CASSLFSGGYEQYF,TGTGCCAGCAGTTTGTTTAGCGGAGGCTACGAGCAGTACTTC,TRBV12-3/TRBV12-4,few,TRBJ2-7,NA
CSAITGREHNEQFF,TGCAGTGCTATTACCGGACGGGAGCACAATGAGCAGTTCTTC,TRBV20-1,once,TRBJ2-1,NA
CATSRVTTGGDSPYEQYF,TGTGCCACCAGCAGAGTTACCACGGGGGGTGATTCGCCCTACGAGCAGTACTTC,TRBV15,NA,TRBJ2-7,TRBD2
CASSQAAGGSYHEQYF,TGCGCCAGCAGCCAAGCGGCTGGCGGGAGTTACCACGAGCAGTACTTC,TRBV4-1,NA,TRBJ2-7,TRBD2
CASSLSGGHRFSTDTQYF,TGTGCCAGCAGTTTGTCGGGGGGACACCGCTTTAGCACAGATACGCAGTATTTT,TRBV12-3/TRBV12-4,once,TRBJ2-3,NA
CSATGLNYEQYF,TGCAGTGCTACTGGACTAAACTACGAGCAGTACTTC,TRBV20-1,NA,TRBJ2-7,NA
CSPVVVGSTETQYF,TGCAGCCCCGTTGTGGTGGGTAGCACAGAAACGCAGTATTTT,TRBV29-1,NA,TRBJ2-3,NA
CASSLAGADGNTIYF,TGTGCCAGCAGCTTAGCGGGGGCGGACGGAAACACCATATATTTT,TRBV11-2,NA,TRBJ1-3,NA
CASSTQGRDGYTF,TGTGCCAGCAGTACTCAGGGGAGGGATGGCTACACCTTC,TRBV2,NA,TRBJ1-2,NA
CASSLTLGGGGNEQFF,TGCGCCAGCAGCTTGACCCTGGGAGGGGGGGGCAATGAGCAGTTCTTC,TRBV5-1,few,TRBJ2-1,NA
CASSTGQGTRGLQFF,TGTGCCAGCAGCACCGGACAGGGGACCCGGGGTTTGCAGTTCTTC,TRBV7-9,many,TRBJ2-1,TRBD1
CASSVGRGGETQYF,TGTGCCAGCAGCGTAGGCAGGGGGGGGGAGACCCAGTACTTC,TRBV9,NA,TRBJ2-5,NA
CASSPVGTTNYGYTF,TGTGCCAGCAGCCCCGTAGGGACAACTAACTATGGCTACACCTTC,TRBV7-9,NA,TRBJ1-2,NA
CASSATGTHNEQYF,TGTGCCAGCAGCGCGACAGGGACCCACAATGAGCAGTACTTC,TRBV11-3,NA,TRBJ2-5,TRBD1
CASSVGGQGPSYEQYF,TGTGCCAGCAGCGTAGGGGGACAGGGACCCTCCTACGAGCAGTACTTC,TRBV9,NA,TRBJ2-7,TRBD1
CATSREGGSYEQYF,TGTGCCACCAGCAGAGAGGGCGGATCCTACGAGCAGTACTTC,TRBV15,few,TRBJ2-7,NA
CASSSTGSSYNKQFF,TGTGCCAGCAGCTCCACAGGTAGCTCCTACAATAAGCAGTTCTTC,TRBV7-9,NA,TRBJ2-1,NA
CATRPSGDYGYTF,TGTGCCACCCGCCCGTCCGGGGACTATGGCTACACCTTC,TRBV24-1,NA,TRBJ1-2,NA
CASSPGDDNEQFF,TGCGCCAGCAGCCCCGGAGATGACAATGAGCAGTTCTTC,TRBV4-1,NA,TRBJ2-1,NA
CASKMMREGTQYF,TGTGCCAGCAAGATGATGCGCGAAGGGACCCAGTACTTC,TRBV12-3/TRBV12-4,many,TRBJ2-5,NA
CASSPVGGPTDTQYF,TGTGCCAGCAGCCCCGTGGGGGGCCCCACAGATACGCAGTATTTT,TRBV11-2,NA,TRBJ2-3,NA
CSVVYTGLYGYTF,TGCAGCGTTGTCTATACAGGACTTTATGGCTACACCTTC,TRBV29-1,NA,TRBJ1-2,NA
CASSFQGYNQPQHF,TGTGCCAGCAGTTTCCAGGGATACAATCAGCCCCAGCATTTT,TRBV12-3/TRBV12-4,few,TRBJ1-5,NA
CSARFVMGGGRETQYF,TGCAGTGCTAGATTTGTTATGGGAGGGGGAAGAGAGACCCAGTACTTC,TRBV20-1,few,TRBJ2-5,NA
CASSLSRTSGKETQYF,TGTGCCAGCAGCTTATCCCGGACTAGCGGGAAAGAGACCCAGTACTTC,TRBV7-9,NA,TRBJ2-5,TRBD2
CASSYTGPGANVLTF,TGTGCCAGCAGCTATACAGGGCCTGGGGCCAACGTCCTGACTTTC,TRBV9,NA,TRBJ2-6,NA
CASSTGTGNTEAFF,TGTGCCAGCAGCACCGGGACAGGGAACACTGAAGCTTTCTTT,TRBV7-9,NA,TRBJ1-1,TRBD1